Only a few counts were recorded for the clone carrying this T cell receptor beta chain. This entry belongs to a study of immune characterization of retroperitoneal liposarcoma. MiXCR, run by TCRdb on the PCR reads, gives a single entry per CDR3 protein. The data contain under 20,000 distinct CDR3 sequences, 37% of them singletons. Germline assignment: CDR1 SGHTA and CDR2 FQGNSA. The CDR3 is 15 residues long. Trimming cost V 1 base and J 10 bases, with 17 bases left between them. The sequenced material came from blood. The chain recombines TRBV7-2 with TRBJ2-1; the D is unclear. This clonotype was obtained from a male donor with retroperitoneal liposarcoma. The CDR3 is CASSLDRRIPDEQFF. CDR3 DNA: TGTGCCAGCAGCTTAGATCGGCGGATCCCGGACGAGCAGTTCTTC.